What follows are 26 T cell receptor beta chains derived from one specimen sequenced in a study of CD8 T cells in ankylosing spondylitis. Using its own MiXCR run on the 5' RACE reads, TCRdb lists one record per CDR3 protein. The table lists 290,000 or so distinct CDR3 sequences, roughly 20% of them singletons. Sequencing input: blood, either unsorted or a sorted T cell fraction (not recorded which). These receptors were collected from a female donor with ankylosing spondylitis or in good health (not recorded which).

This clonotype was seen a handful of times. The chain has TRBV7-2 and TRBJ1-1; 9 bases match TRBD1. The CDR3 consists of 14 residues. Germline assignment: CDR1 SGHTA and CDR2 FQGNSA. V dropped 5 bases and J dropped 5; count of bases not matched to a gene: 6. For the CDR3, the DNA is TGTGCCAGCAGCCAAACAGGGGGCAGAACTGAAGCTTTCTTT. It encodes CASSQTGGRTEAFF. Based on the CDR3 plus reference TRBV7-2 and TRBJ1-1, the full variable domain is GAGVSQSPSNKVTEKGKDVELRCDPISGHTALYWYRQSLGQGLEFLIYFQGNSAPDKSGLPSDRFSAERTGGSVSTLTIQRTQQEDSAVYLCASSQTGGRTEAFFGQGTRLTVV.

V and J are TRBV11-2 and TRBJ2-1; D might be TRBD1 or TRBD2, each matching 5 bases. Germline CDR1 reads SGHAT; CDR2 reads FQNNGV. Trimming took off 5 bases at V and 3 bases at J, with 14 bases between the two ends. This CDR3 spans 15 amino acids. This CDR3 is CASSQEGRVYNEQFF. The DNA of the CDR3 is TGTGCCAGCAGCCAAGAGGGGCGGGTCTACAATGAGCAGTTCTTC.

This clonotype has only a few counts. The chain has TRBV20-1 and TRBJ1-4; D not resolved. The CDR3 is made up of 11 amino acids. From germline, CDR1 is DFQATT and CDR2 SNEGSKA (reference sequence). The ends were cut back, 3 bases at V and 5 bases at J, with 4 bases in the middle. CDR3 sequence (DNA): TGCAGTGCTAGCCCCAATGAAAAACTGTTTTTT. It encodes CSASPNEKLFF.

This rearrangement joins TRBV11-2 to TRBJ1-3; no firm D call. Trimming stripped 3 bases from V and 0 bases from J, with 9 bases between. CDR1 and CDR2 (germline): SGHAT, FQNNGV. The CDR3 contains 15 residues. The CDR3 sequence: CASSLDSHSGNTIYF. In DNA, the CDR3 is TGTGCCAGCAGCTTGGACTCCCACTCTGGAAACACCATATATTTT. Variable domain in full (rest from reference TRBV11-2 and TRBJ1-3): EAGVAQSPRYKIIEKRQSVAFWCNPISGHATLYWYQQILGQGPKLLIQFQNNGVVDDSQLPKDRFSAERLKGVDSTLKIQPAKLEDSAVYLCASSLDSHSGNTIYFGEGSWLTVV.

This chain connects TRBV20-1 to TRBJ2-1, with 9 bases aligning to TRBD2. The germline gives CDR1 DFQATT, CDR2 SNEGSKA (reference sequence). The CDR3 consists of 15 residues. The V segment lost 6 bases and the J segment 5 bases; nucleotides outside the gene matches: 11. For the CDR3, the DNA is TGCAGTGCATACGTTAGCGGGAGAGGGGACAATGAGCAGTTCTTC. Translation: CSAYVSGRGDNEQFF.

There are a few counts of this clonotype. The CDR3 DNA reads as TGTGCCAGCAGCCAACCACTGGCGGGAGGGGTAGATACGCAGTATTTT. This codes for CASSQPLAGGVDTQYF. J is TRBJ2-3 and V is TRBV3-1; 9 nucleotides agree with TRBD2. Trimming took 2 bases from V and 5 from J; bases not matched to a gene: 8. The CDR3 has 16 residues. Germline values: CDR1 LGHDT, CDR2 YNNKEL (reference sequence).

This chain connects TRBV30 to TRBJ2-2; tentative D call: TRBD1 (6 bases). Looked up from germline, CDR1 is GTSNPN and CDR2 is SVGIG (reference sequence). The CDR3 contains 14 residues. V was pared by 2 bases and J by 3 bases, with 10 bases between. Here the CDR3 DNA reads TGTGCCTGGAGTCCGCCAGGGGACACCGGGGAGCTGTTTTTT. Translated, it gives CAWSPPGDTGELFF.

As regards this clonotype: An end of the junction differs from the germline gene, which may be a read error. The chain employs TRBV5-1 and TRBJ2-3; D may be TRBD1 or TRBD2 (5 bases each). CDR1 is SGHRS, CDR2 YFSETQ, per germline. The CDR3 runs to 14 residues. The CDR3 sequence: CASSLEGDAETQYF. The CDR3 DNA reads as TGCGCCAGCAGCTTGGAAGGGGACGCAGAAACGCAGTATTTT.

The chain recombines TRBV9 with TRBJ2-6, with D perhaps TRBD2 (5 bases). The germline V gene encodes CDR1 SGDLS and CDR2 YYNGEE. Trimming left V 2 bases short and J 0 bases short, with 12 bases between. The CDR3 extends over 17 amino acids. The CDR3 nucleotides are TGTGCCAGCAGCGTTGGGAGCGGCAACTCTGGGGCCAACGTCCTGACTTTC. This translates into CASSVGSGNSGANVLTF.

V and J are TRBV6-2 or TRBV6-3 and TRBJ2-7; TRBD1 matches at 7 bases. V dropped 2 bases and J dropped 5; count of bases not matched to a gene: 6. The CDR3 totals 14 residues. Germline V gene data show CDR1 as MNHEY and CDR2 as SVGEGT. The CDR3 spells CASSYPKTGNEQYF. CDR3 DNA sequence: TGTGCCAGCAGTTACCCAAAGACAGGGAACGAGCAGTACTTC.

The CDR3 nucleotides read TGCGCCAGCAGCTTGTCGACAGCGACGGTAGGGGAGCTGTTTTTT. Translation: CASSLSTATVGELFF. The chain carries TRBV5-1 and TRBJ2-2; D possibly corresponds to TRBD1 (5 bases). Germline CDR1 and CDR2: SGHRS and YFSETQ. V gave up 1 base and J gave up 8 bases, with 15 bases separating them. The CDR3 spans 15 residues.

V and J are TRBV7-6 and TRBJ2-6; 7 bases are shared with TRBD1. Trimming at V came to 1 base and at J to 1 base, leaving 10 bases not matched to a gene. There are 19 residues in the CDR3. Germline CDR1 is SGHVS and CDR2 is FNYEAQ. CDR3 coding DNA: TGTGCCAGCAGCTTAGTAGGGCAGGGGGAACTTTCTGGGGCCAACGTCCTGACTTTC. It is translated as CASSLVGQGELSGANVLTF. The full variable domain, with the rest looked up from reference TRBV7-6 and TRBJ2-6, is GAGVSQSPRYKVTKRGQDVALRCDPISGHVSLYWYRQALGQGPEFLTYFNYEAQQDKSGLPNDRFSAERPEGSISTLTIQRTEQRDSAMYRCASSLVGQGELSGANVLTFGAGSRLTVL.

This clonotype was detected a few times. The rearrangement links TRBV20-1 to TRBJ2-7, with TRBD1 matching 7 bases. With 6 bases clipped from V and 4 bases from J, the junction kept 12 bases outside the gene matches. Looked up from germline, CDR1 is DFQATT and CDR2 is SNEGSKA (reference sequence). The CDR3 spans 14 residues. The CDR3 sequence is CSATKETGSYEQYF. The CDR3 region has the DNA TGCAGTGCCACAAAGGAGACAGGGTCTTACGAGCAGTACTTC.

At least ten counts were recorded for this clonotype. The rearrangement joins TRBV27 to TRBJ2-3; the match to TRBD2 covers 11 bases. CDR1 and CDR2 from the germline V gene are MNHEY and SMNVEV (reference sequence). The CDR3 consists of 15 residues. The V and J ends lost 3 bases and 3 bases, in that order; junction bases with no gene match: 2. The CDR3 DNA reads as TGTGCCAGCAGTTTCCTAGCGGGAGGAACAGATACGCAGTATTTT. Protein sequence: CASSFLAGGTDTQYF.

This rearrangement joins TRBV25-1 to TRBJ1-2; tentatively, D is TRBD1 (5 bases). The CDR3 has 13 amino acids. With 2 bases removed from V and 6 bases from J, the gap between germline ends came to 10 bases. Germline V gene data show CDR1 as MGHDK and CDR2 as SYGVNS. The CDR3 region has the DNA TGTGCCAGCAGTGAACAGGGTTTTGATGGCTACACCTTC. Its translation: CASSEQGFDGYTF.

The count of this clonotype is one. The chain is built from TRBV6-1 and TRBJ1-1, with D tentatively TRBD1 (6 bases). This CDR3 spans 11 amino acids. V was pared by 1 base and J by 11 bases, with 8 bases between. Germline assignment: CDR1 MNHNS and CDR2 SASEGT. Here the CDR3 DNA reads TGTGCCAGCAGTGAAGACAGGGTGGCTTTCTTT. It specifies CASSEDRVAFF.

This clonotype was picked up a small number of times. This rearrangement joins TRBV29-1 to TRBJ1-5; 8 bases are a match to TRBD1. The CDR3 covers 13 residues. J gave up 3 bases and V 5 bases, and 3 bases lay outside the gene matches. The germline CDR1 and CDR2 sequences are SQVTM and ANQGSEA. The CDR3 protein is CSVSDRDNQPQHF. The CDR3 DNA follows: TGCAGCGTTTCGGACAGGGACAATCAGCCCCAGCATTTT.

As to this clonotype: Being one base from a much bigger clone, this may be a read error. Since no conserved phenylalanine or tryptophan closes the CDR3, a read error is the likely cause. The rearrangement uses TRBV12-3 or TRBV12-4 and TRBJ2-7, with 8 positions matching TRBD1. The CDR3 runs to 13 residues. The V gene end was trimmed by 6 bases and the J gene end by 4 bases; junction bases not matched to a gene: 5. The CDR3 bases are TGTGCCAGCAGCCGGGACAGGATATACGAGCAGTACTTA. Its protein product is CASSRDRIYEQYL.

This clonotype was seen many times. The chain employs TRBV6-5 and TRBJ2-7; TRBD1 is a possible D gene (6 bases). Germline assignment: CDR1 MNHEY and CDR2 SVGAGI. This CDR3 region has 16 residues. The V and J ends lost 5 bases and 6 bases respectively, with 23 bases between them. DNA of the CDR3: TGTGCCAGCAGTGCTCTGAGGCAGCAGGGGTTAGGCGAGCAGTACTTC. Encoded protein: CASSALRQQGLGEQYF.

At least ten counts were recorded for this clonotype. V and J are TRBV20-1 and TRBJ1-1, with D unclear. The V end lost 3 bases, the J end lost 3 bases, and 11 bases lay between the germline ends. Looked up from germline, CDR1 is DFQATT and CDR2 is SNEGSKA (reference sequence). This CDR3 region has 13 residues. The DNA of the CDR3 is TGCAGTGCTAGCCGGACGAAGGACACTGAAGCTTTCTTT. This gives the protein CSASRTKDTEAFF.

This clonotype was seen a few times. V and J are TRBV12-3 or TRBV12-4 and TRBJ2-1, with D possibly TRBD1 on 6 matching bases. V was pared by 6 bases and J by 7 bases, with 10 bases between. The CDR3 is made up of 12 amino acids. For the CDR3, the DNA is TGTGCCAGCAGACCCGACAGGAATGAGCAGTTCTTC. Encoded protein: CASRPDRNEQFF.

This clonotype has ten or more counts. The genes are TRBV5-6 and TRBJ2-2; D is possibly TRBD2 (6 bases). The germline V and J ends were trimmed by 6 bases and 4 bases, with 13 bases remaining between them. CDR3 length equals 14 residues. Looked up from germline, CDR1 is SGHDT and CDR2 is YYEEEE. The CDR3 protein is CASIRLDVTGELFF. DNA for the CDR3: TGTGCCAGCATAAGACTAGATGTCACCGGGGAGCTGTTTTTT.

This clonotype was picked up a small number of times. The chain joins TRBV20-1 to TRBJ1-1; D unclear. Germline V gives CDR1 DFQATT, CDR2 SNEGSKA (reference sequence). This CDR3 comprises 13 residues. Trimming took off 4 bases at V and 0 bases at J, with 9 bases between the two ends. CDR3 nucleotides: TGCAGTGCTATCTGGACGGTGAACACTGAAGCTTTCTTT. This encodes CSAIWTVNTEAFF.

This clonotype was observed many times. The chain joins TRBV4-3 to TRBJ2-2; D is unresolved. Germline loops: CDR1 LGHNA, CDR2 YSLEER. With 0 bases removed from V and 5 bases from J, the gap between germline ends came to 7 bases. The CDR3 spans 14 residues. The CDR3, as DNA: TGCGCCAGCAGCCAAGAGGCGGTTACCGGGGAGCTGTTTTTT. It is translated as CASSQEAVTGELFF.

This clonotype came up many times. The chain joins TRBV20-1 to TRBJ2-1; the match to TRBD2 covers 16 bases. This CDR3 has 16 residues. Germline V lookup: CDR1 DFQATT, CDR2 SNEGSKA (reference sequence). Unmatched junction bases numbered 3, after V lost 5 bases and J lost 2 bases. The CDR3 sequence is CSASGTSGRAYNEQFF. The DNA for the CDR3 is TGCAGTGCTTCCGGGACTAGCGGGAGGGCCTACAATGAGCAGTTCTTC.

This clonotype was counted only a few times. The V call is TRBV12-3 or TRBV12-4, the J call TRBJ2-7; D perhaps matches TRBD1 (6 bases). V was shortened by 1 base and J by 2 bases, with 9 bases between the two germline ends. This CDR3 is 14 amino acids long. CDR3: CASSLEGVTYEQYF. CDR3 nucleotide sequence: TGTGCCAGCAGTTTAGAGGGGGTGACCTACGAGCAGTACTTC.